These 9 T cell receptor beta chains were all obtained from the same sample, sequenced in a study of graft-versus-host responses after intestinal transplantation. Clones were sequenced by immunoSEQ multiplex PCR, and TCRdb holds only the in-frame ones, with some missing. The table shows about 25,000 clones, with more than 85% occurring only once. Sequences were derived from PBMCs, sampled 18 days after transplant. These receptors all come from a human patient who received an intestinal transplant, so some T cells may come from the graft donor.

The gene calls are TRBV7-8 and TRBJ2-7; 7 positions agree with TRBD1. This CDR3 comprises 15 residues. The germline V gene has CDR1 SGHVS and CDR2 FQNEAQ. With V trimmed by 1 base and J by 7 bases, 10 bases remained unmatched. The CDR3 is CASSLETGQLGEQYF. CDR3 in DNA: TGTGCCAGCAGCTTAGAGACAGGGCAGTTGGGTGAGCAGTACTTC.

The CDR3 loop reads CASSPLGTAGGNEKLFF. CDR3 nucleotides: TGTGCCAGCTCACCACTCGGGACAGCGGGTGGAAATGAAAAACTGTTTTTT. The chain recombines TRBV18 with TRBJ1-4; 7 bases map to TRBD1. With 1 base clipped from V and 5 bases from J, the junction kept 10 bases outside the gene matches. The CDR3 runs 17 residues. CDR1 is KGHSH, CDR2 LQKENI, per germline.

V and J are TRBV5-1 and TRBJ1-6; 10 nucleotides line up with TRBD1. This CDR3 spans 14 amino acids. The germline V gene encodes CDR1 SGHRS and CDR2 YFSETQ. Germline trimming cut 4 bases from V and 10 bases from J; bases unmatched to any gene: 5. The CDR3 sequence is CASSRGQGGSPLHF. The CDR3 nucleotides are TGCGCCAGCAGCCGCGGACAGGGGGGATCACCCCTCCACTTT.

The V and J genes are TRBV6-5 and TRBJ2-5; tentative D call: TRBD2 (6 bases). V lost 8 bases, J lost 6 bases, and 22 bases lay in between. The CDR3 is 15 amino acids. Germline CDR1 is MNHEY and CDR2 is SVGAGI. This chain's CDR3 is CASQAGQTGGKTQYF. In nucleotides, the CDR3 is TGTGCCAGCCAAGCTGGGCAGACCGGCGGGAAGACCCAGTACTTC.

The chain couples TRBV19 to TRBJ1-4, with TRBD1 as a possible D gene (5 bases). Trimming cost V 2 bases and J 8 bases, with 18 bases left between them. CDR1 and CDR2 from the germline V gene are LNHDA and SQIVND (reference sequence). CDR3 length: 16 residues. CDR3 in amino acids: CASSILDTGPAEKLFF. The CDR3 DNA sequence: TGTGCCAGTAGTATACTGGACACTGGGCCTGCAGAAAAACTGTTTTTT.

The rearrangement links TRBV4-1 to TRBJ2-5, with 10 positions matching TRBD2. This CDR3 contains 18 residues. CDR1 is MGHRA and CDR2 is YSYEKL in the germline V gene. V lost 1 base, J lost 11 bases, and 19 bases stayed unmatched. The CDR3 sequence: CASSQVHPPSGGPWEQYF. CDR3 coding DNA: TGCGCCAGCAGCCAAGTACACCCTCCTAGCGGGGGCCCTTGGGAGCAGTACTTC.

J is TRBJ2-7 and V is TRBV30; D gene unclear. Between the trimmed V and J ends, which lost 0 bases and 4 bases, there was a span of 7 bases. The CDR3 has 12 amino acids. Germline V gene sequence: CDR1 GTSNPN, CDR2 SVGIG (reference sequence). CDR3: CAWSVKGYEQYF. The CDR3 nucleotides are TGTGCCTGGAGTGTAAAAGGATACGAGCAGTACTTC.

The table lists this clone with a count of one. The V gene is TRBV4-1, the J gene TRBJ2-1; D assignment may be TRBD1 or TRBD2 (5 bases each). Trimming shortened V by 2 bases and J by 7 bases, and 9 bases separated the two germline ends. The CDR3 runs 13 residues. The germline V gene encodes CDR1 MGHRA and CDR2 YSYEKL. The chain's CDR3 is CASSQTRENEQFF. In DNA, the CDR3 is TGCGCCAGCAGCCAAACCAGGGAGAATGAGCAGTTCTTC.

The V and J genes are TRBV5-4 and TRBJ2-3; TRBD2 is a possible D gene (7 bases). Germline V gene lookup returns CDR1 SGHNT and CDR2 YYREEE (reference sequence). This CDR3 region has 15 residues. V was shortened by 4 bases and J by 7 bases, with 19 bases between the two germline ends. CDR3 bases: TGTGCCAGCAGCCTGGGGGGGCCGGAGGGAAATACGCAGTATTTT. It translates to CASSLGGPEGNTQYF. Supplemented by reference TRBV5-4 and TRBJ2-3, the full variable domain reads ETGVTQSPTHLIKTRGQQVTLRCSSQSGHNTVSWYQQALGQGPQFIFQYYREEENGRGNFPPRFSGLQFPNYSSELNVNALELDDSALYLCASSLGGPEGNTQYFGPGTRLTVL.